The rows below give T cell receptor beta chains drawn from one sample of a study of shared clonotypes between healthy human individuals. Assay: immunoSEQ multiplex PCR; the TCRdb copy retains only in-frame clones and omits some. The sample yields 2 million to 2.5 million clones, more than 90% seen once. The source material was naive CD4+ T cells sorted from blood. These TCRs come from a man younger than 30 in good health. Each CDR3 is given with its conserved first and last residue. D genes are given only for firm matches. Size tells how often a clone was seen (once, few, many) or the class of an expanded clone, and some rows leave it out.

v_gene,d_gene,abundance,j_gene,CDR3aa,CDR3nt
TRBV5-1,NA,NA,TRBJ1-6,CASSLDRFDSPLHF,TGCGCCAGCAGCCTAGACAGGTTCGATTCACCCCTCCACTTT
TRBV5-8,NA,NA,TRBJ1-3,CASSRESSGNTIYF,TGTGCCAGCAGTAGGGAGTCCTCTGGAAACACCATATATTTT
TRBV20-1,NA,NA,TRBJ1-1,CSARVDTEAFF,TGCAGTGCTAGAGTGGACACTGAAGCTTTCTTT
TRBV5-8,NA,NA,TRBJ1-5,CASSLGLTGNSNQPQHF,TGTGCCAGCAGCTTGGGCCTCACAGGGAATAGCAATCAGCCCCAGCATTTT
TRBV30,TRBD2,NA,TRBJ2-3,CASSGSADTQYF,TGTGCCTCTAGCGGTAGCGCAGATACGCAGTATTTT
TRBV6-4,TRBD2,NA,TRBJ2-1,CASSDFTSGGQTYNEQFF,TGTGCCAGCAGTGACTTTACTAGCGGGGGGCAAACCTACAATGAGCAGTTCTTC
TRBV6-5,NA,NA,TRBJ2-1,CASSYASGGAYNEQFF,TGTGCCAGCAGTTACGCCAGCGGCGGGGCCTACAATGAGCAGTTCTTC
TRBV6-1,NA,NA,TRBJ2-7,CATTTSSYEQYF,TGTGCCACTACAACTAGCTCCTACGAGCAGTACTTC
TRBV6-1,NA,NA,TRBJ1-6,CASSDQGGLGVLHF,TGTGCCAGCAGTGACCAGGGTGGCCTGGGAGTCCTCCACTTT
TRBV28,NA,NA,TRBJ1-1,CASSFLLGNTEAFF,TGTGCCAGCAGTTTTTTGTTGGGCAACACTGAAGCTTTCTTT
TRBV27,TRBD2,NA,TRBJ2-1,CASSSSGRARNEQFF,TGTGCCAGCAGTTCAAGCGGGAGGGCCCGTAATGAGCAGTTCTTC
TRBV30,NA,once,TRBJ1-4,CAWSGPGPWGEKLFF,TGTGCCTGGAGTGGACCGGGCCCCTGGGGTGAAAAACTGTTTTTT
TRBV5-1,NA,NA,TRBJ1-1,CASRLEGASWTEAFF,TGCGCCAGCCGCTTGGAGGGAGCCAGTTGGACTGAAGCTTTCTTT
TRBV6-1,NA,NA,TRBJ1-3,CASSDRVPGNTIYF,TGTGCCAGCAGTGACAGGGTACCTGGAAACACCATATATTTT
TRBV29-1,NA,NA,TRBJ2-5,CSVEDPSTPRETQYF,TGCAGCGTTGAAGATCCGAGTACCCCCCGGGAGACCCAGTACTTC
TRBV19,NA,NA,TRBJ1-4,CATTVGPNNEKLFF,TGTGCCACAACAGTTGGGCCCAATAATGAAAAACTGTTTTTT
TRBV19,NA,few,TRBJ2-2,CASSDRRTLPGELFF,TGTGCCAGTAGTGACCGTCGGACGCTCCCCGGGGAGCTGTTTTTT
TRBV30,TRBD2,NA,TRBJ2-2,CAWSVRSSGADTGELFF,TGTGCCTGGAGTGTAAGGTCTAGCGGGGCCGACACCGGGGAGCTGTTTTTT
TRBV5-1,NA,NA,TRBJ1-4,CASSAQISGGSNEKLFF,TGCGCCAGCTCTGCCCAGATCTCCGGGGGTTCTAATGAAAAACTGTTTTTT
TRBV4-3,TRBD2,NA,TRBJ2-1,CASSQDLAGGAYNEQFF,TGCGCCAGCAGCCAGGATCTAGCGGGAGGAGCCTACAATGAGCAGTTCTTC
TRBV6-1,NA,NA,TRBJ2-7,CASSERQTQKHLGYEQYF,TGTGCCAGCAGTGAAAGACAGACTCAGAAACACCTGGGCTACGAGCAGTACTTC
TRBV6-5,TRBD1,NA,TRBJ1-2,CASRRTGVGYTF,TGTGCCAGCAGACGGACAGGTGTTGGCTACACCTTC
TRBV10-3,TRBD1,NA,TRBJ1-5,CAIRVDRGGEPQHF,TGTGCCATCAGAGTTGACAGGGGAGGTGAGCCCCAGCATTTT
TRBV19,NA,NA,TRBJ2-3,CASTQRTGDTQYF,TGTGCCAGTACCCAAAGGACGGGAGATACGCAGTATTTT
TRBV5-6,TRBD1,NA,TRBJ2-7,CASSLRQGSSEQYF,TGTGCCAGCAGCTTGCGACAGGGTTCTAGCGAGCAGTACTTC